A single sample gave rise to the 16 T cell receptor beta chains below, sequenced in a study of blood T cells in healthy people across ages. It was with a sample-barcoded 5' primer and a J-beta primer mix that a second PCR of roughly 7 to 12 cycles was run. TCRdb re-derived calls from the 5' RACE reads in MiXCR, one entry per CDR3 protein. The sample includes 1.4 million or so distinct CDR3 sequences, approximately 43% seen only once; the top ten take 4%. The sequenced sample was blood. The receptors derive from a woman aged 18-35 years in good health.

This clonotype showed up just a few times. V gene TRBV7-2 combines with J gene TRBJ2-3; 11 bases align to TRBD2. J gave up 0 bases and V 3 bases, and 14 bases lay outside the gene matches. The CDR3 runs to 20 residues. Germline CDR1 reads SGHTA; CDR2 reads FQGNSA. Here the CDR3 reads CASSFPRLGLAVTSTDTQYF. Here the CDR3 DNA reads TGTGCCAGCAGCTTCCCCCGCCTGGGACTAGCGGTGACTAGCACAGATACGCAGTATTTT.

This clonotype was recorded a few times. Here the CDR3 reads CASSLPGLPHEQFF. CDR3 nucleotides: TGTGCCAGCAGCTTACCCGGACTCCCACATGAGCAGTTCTTC. The rearrangement uses TRBV12-3 or TRBV12-4 and TRBJ2-1; D might be TRBD2 (5 bases). Deletions cut 6 bases from V and 8 bases from J, with 17 bases between. The CDR3 contains 14 residues.

This clonotype has ten or more counts. V gene TRBV20-1 combines with J gene TRBJ2-1; no clear D. The end of the DNA fits TRBJ2-7 better, so the J call may be wrong. The CDR3 spans 12 residues. Germline V CDR1 and CDR2: DFQATT, SNEGSKA (reference sequence). Here the CDR3 DNA reads TGCAGTGTCACCACCCCCCACAATGAGCAGTACTTC. The encoded protein is CSVTTPHNEQYF.

This clonotype was counted only a few times. The chain carries TRBV7-9 and TRBJ2-1; D ambiguous. CDR3 length: 16 amino acids. Trimming removed 5 bases from V and 0 bases from J, with 14 bases in between. Germline CDR1 is SEHNR and CDR2 is FQNEAQ (reference sequence). CDR3 protein: CASSPLFVSSYNEQFF. CDR3 DNA sequence: TGTGCCAGCAGCCCACTTTTCGTGAGCTCCTACAATGAGCAGTTCTTC.

The rearrangement joins TRBV6-6 to TRBJ2-5, with 9 bases that match TRBD1. J lost 0 bases, V lost 5 bases, and 7 bases had no gene match. Per the germline V gene, CDR1 is MNHNY and CDR2 is SVGAGI (reference sequence). This CDR3 has 16 residues. This chain's CDR3 is CASSPGQGRDQETQYF. DNA of the CDR3: TGTGCCAGCAGTCCGGGACAGGGCCGAGACCAAGAGACCCAGTACTTC.

This chain connects TRBV6-5 to TRBJ1-2; D may be TRBD1 (5 bases). The CDR3 sequence is 13 residues long. Germline loops: CDR1 MNHEY, CDR2 SVGAGI. Trimming took off 5 bases at V and 8 bases at J, with 15 bases between the two ends. CDR3: CASSPRDSSGYTF. The DNA for the CDR3 is TGTGCCAGCAGTCCCAGGGACTCGAGCGGCTACACCTTC.

This clonotype was seen more than once but under ten times. This CDR3 reads CSASRHHYNEQFF. The CDR3 DNA reads TGCAGTGCTAGCCGGCACCATTACAATGAGCAGTTCTTC. The V and J genes are TRBV20-1 and TRBJ2-1; D is ambiguous. V lost 3 bases, J lost 4 bases, and 10 bases lay in between. The CDR3 has 13 amino acids. Germline values: CDR1 DFQATT, CDR2 SNEGSKA (reference sequence).

This clonotype showed up just a few times. The chain links TRBV7-2 to TRBJ2-3; D gene uncertain. The CDR3 totals 16 residues. V lost 4 bases, J lost 1 base, and 15 bases lay in between. Germline V gives CDR1 SGHTA, CDR2 FQGNSA. The CDR3 region is CASSSSGPPGTDTQYF. As DNA, the CDR3 is TGTGCCAGCAGCTCCTCCGGGCCCCCGGGCACAGATACGCAGTATTTT. The complete variable domain, with remaining parts taken from reference TRBV7-2 and TRBJ2-3, reads GAGVSQSPSNKVTEKGKDVELRCDPISGHTALYWYRQSLGQGLEFLIYFQGNSAPDKSGLPSDRFSAERTGGSVSTLTIQRTQQEDSAVYLCASSSSGPPGTDTQYFGPGTRLTVL.

The J gene is TRBJ1-5, the V gene TRBV12-3 or TRBV12-4; no firm D call. The CDR3 spans 13 residues. The germline V and J ends were trimmed by 6 bases and 6 bases, with 12 bases remaining between them. The CDR3 nucleotides read TGTGCCAGCAGGGGAGCGGGAGGTCAGCCCCAGCATTTT. This translates into CASRGAGGQPQHF.

The chain employs TRBV2 and TRBJ1-1; maybe TRBD1 (5 bases). The CDR3 spans 15 residues. Germline lookup yields CDR1 SNHLY and CDR2 FYNNEI. Trimming removed 6 bases from V and 0 bases from J, with 14 bases in between. The CDR3: CASRMGPQMNTEAFF. CDR3 DNA sequence: TGTGCCAGCAGGATGGGACCTCAAATGAACACTGAAGCTTTCTTT.

With respect to this clonotype: It may be a read error: a sequence one base away is much more abundant. The J gene is TRBJ2-5, the V gene TRBV4-2, with no clear D. Germline V gene lookup returns CDR1 LGHNA and CDR2 YNFKEQ. This CDR3 region has 13 residues. Trimming took off 1 base at V and 11 bases at J, with 14 bases between the two ends. CDR3 sequence: CASSQGGWNEQYF. CDR3 nucleotides: TGTGCCAGCAGCCAAGGGGGTTGGAATGAGCAGTACTTC.

This clonotype was counted ten times or more. V and J are TRBV6-5 and TRBJ2-7; D is unclear. The CDR3 contains 17 residues. Germline loops: CDR1 MNHEY, CDR2 SVGAGI. The ends were cut back, 5 bases at V and 2 bases at J, with 22 bases in the middle. CDR3 protein: CASSPTVVLTFTYEQYF. The CDR3 DNA reads TGTGCCAGCAGTCCTACCGTTGTGCTAACGTTCACCTACGAGCAGTACTTC.

The chain links TRBV7-9 to TRBJ1-4, with 7 positions matching TRBD1. V lost 2 bases and J lost 5; bases outside the gene matches: 11. CDR3 size: 17 residues. Germline V lookup: CDR1 SEHNR, CDR2 FQNEAQ (reference sequence). This chain's CDR3 is CASSLFGRQGLNEKLFF. The CDR3 DNA reads TGTGCCAGCAGCTTATTCGGACGACAGGGCCTCAATGAAAAACTGTTTTTT.

In this sample, this clonotype turned up many times. The chain employs TRBV12-3 or TRBV12-4 and TRBJ1-5; D is perhaps TRBD1 (6 bases). The germline V and J ends were trimmed by 5 bases and 4 bases, with 12 bases remaining between them. The CDR3 consists of 14 residues. In DNA form, the CDR3 reads TGTGCCAGCAGTCAGACAGGTGGAAATCAGCCCCAGCATTTT. This translates into CASSQTGGNQPQHF.

This clonotype has just a few counts. The rearrangement links TRBV3-1 to TRBJ1-4, with 8 bases that match TRBD1. The CDR3 sequence is 14 residues long. Germline V gene lookup returns CDR1 LGHDT and CDR2 YNNKEL (reference sequence). V shed 5 bases, J shed 5 bases, and the junction held 4 bases outside the gene matches. The CDR3: CASSARQGNEKLFF. CDR3 nucleotide sequence: TGTGCCAGCAGCGCCCGACAGGGGAATGAAAAACTGTTTTTT.

V usage is TRBV5-1 and J usage is TRBJ2-1; 8 bases line up with TRBD1. Trimming removed 4 bases from V and 5 bases from J; junction bases left unmatched: 5. Germline V gives CDR1 SGHRS, CDR2 YFSETQ. The CDR3 is made up of 14 amino acids. This chain's CDR3 is CASSRDRPDNEQFF. The CDR3 region has the DNA TGCGCCAGCAGCAGGGACAGGCCGGACAATGAGCAGTTCTTC.